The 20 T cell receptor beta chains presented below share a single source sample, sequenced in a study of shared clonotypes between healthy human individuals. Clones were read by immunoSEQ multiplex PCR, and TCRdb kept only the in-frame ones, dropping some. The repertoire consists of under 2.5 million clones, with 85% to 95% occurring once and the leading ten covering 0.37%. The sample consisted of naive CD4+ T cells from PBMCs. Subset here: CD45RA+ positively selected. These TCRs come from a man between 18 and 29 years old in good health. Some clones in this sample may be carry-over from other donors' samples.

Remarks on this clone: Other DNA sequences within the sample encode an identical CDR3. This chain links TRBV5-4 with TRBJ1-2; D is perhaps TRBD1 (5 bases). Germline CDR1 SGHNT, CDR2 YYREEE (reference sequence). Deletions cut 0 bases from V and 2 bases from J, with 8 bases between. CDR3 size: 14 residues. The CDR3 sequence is CASSLGGANYGYTF. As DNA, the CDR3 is TGTGCCAGCAGCTTGGGAGGGGCGAACTATGGCTACACCTTC. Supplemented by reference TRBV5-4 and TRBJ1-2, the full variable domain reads ETGVTQSPTHLIKTRGQQVTLRCSSQSGHNTVSWYQQALGQGPQFIFQYYREEENGRGNFPPRFSGLQFPNYSSELNVNALELDDSALYLCASSLGGANYGYTFGSGTRLTVV.

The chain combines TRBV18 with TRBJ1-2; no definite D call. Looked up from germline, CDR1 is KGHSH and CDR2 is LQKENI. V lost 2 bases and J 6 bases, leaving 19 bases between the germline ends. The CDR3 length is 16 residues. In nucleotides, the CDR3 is TGTGCCAGCTCACCAACTTCCCTCCCTGACGCTGATGGCTACACCTTC. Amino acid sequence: CASSPTSLPDADGYTF.

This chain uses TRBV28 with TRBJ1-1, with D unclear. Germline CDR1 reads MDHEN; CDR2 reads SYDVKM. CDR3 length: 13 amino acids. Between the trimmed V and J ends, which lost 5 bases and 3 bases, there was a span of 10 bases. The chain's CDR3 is CASSPAPDTEAFF. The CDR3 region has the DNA TGTGCCAGCAGTCCCGCCCCGGACACTGAAGCTTTCTTT.

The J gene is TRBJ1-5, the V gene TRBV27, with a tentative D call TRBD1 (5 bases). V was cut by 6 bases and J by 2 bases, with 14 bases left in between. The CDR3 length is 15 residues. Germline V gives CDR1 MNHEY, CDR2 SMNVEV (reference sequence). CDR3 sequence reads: CASRWGGVGNQPQHF. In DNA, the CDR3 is TGTGCCAGCAGGTGGGGAGGGGTGGGCAATCAGCCCCAGCATTTT.

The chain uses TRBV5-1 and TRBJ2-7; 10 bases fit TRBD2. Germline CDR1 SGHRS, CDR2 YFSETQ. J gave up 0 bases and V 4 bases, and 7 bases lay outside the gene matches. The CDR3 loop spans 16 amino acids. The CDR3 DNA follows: TGCGCCAGCAGCAGGGCTAGCGGGAGAAGCTCCTACGAGCAGTACTTC. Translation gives CASSRASGRSSYEQYF.

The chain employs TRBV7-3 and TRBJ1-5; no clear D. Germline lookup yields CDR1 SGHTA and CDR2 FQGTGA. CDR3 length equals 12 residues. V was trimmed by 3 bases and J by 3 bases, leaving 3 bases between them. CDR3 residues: CASSFSNQPQHF. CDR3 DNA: TGTGCCAGCAGCTTTTCCAATCAGCCCCAGCATTTT.

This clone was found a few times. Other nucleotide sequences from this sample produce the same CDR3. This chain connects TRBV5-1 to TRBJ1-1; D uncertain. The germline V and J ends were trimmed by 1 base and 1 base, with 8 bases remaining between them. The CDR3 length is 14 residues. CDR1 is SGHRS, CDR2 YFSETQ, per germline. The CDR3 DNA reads TGCGCCAGCAGCTTGTCTCGGGGGAACACTGAAGCTTTCTTT. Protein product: CASSLSRGNTEAFF.

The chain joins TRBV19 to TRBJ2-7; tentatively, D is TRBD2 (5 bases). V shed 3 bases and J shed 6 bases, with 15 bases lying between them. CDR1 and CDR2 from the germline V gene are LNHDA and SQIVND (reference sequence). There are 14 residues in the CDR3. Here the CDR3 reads CASSIGGRGSEQYF. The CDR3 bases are TGTGCCAGTAGTATTGGTGGGAGAGGGAGCGAGCAGTACTTC.

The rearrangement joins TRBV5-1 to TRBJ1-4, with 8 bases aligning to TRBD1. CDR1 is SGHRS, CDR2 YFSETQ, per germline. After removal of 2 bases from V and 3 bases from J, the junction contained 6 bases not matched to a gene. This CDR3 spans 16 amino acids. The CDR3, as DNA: TGCGCCAGCAGCTTCCGACAGGGGCCTGCTAATGAAAAACTGTTTTTT. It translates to CASSFRQGPANEKLFF.

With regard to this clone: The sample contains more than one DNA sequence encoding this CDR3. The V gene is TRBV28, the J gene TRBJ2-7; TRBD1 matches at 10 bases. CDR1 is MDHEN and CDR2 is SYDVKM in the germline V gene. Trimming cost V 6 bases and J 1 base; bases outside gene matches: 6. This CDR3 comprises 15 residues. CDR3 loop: CASSLLGQGSYEQYF. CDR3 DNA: TGTGCCAGCAGCCTACTGGGACAGGGGTCCTACGAGCAGTACTTC.

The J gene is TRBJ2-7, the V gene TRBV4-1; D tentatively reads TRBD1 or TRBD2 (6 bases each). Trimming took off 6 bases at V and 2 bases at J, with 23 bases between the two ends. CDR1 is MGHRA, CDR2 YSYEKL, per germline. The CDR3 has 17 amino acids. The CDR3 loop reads CASRLKGDSWGAYEQYF. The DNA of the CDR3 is TGCGCCAGCAGACTAAAGGGGGACTCCTGGGGGGCCTACGAGCAGTACTTC.

The CDR3 DNA sequence: TGTGCCAGCAGCAAAGTGTCTAGCGGGAGGACCCTCAATGAGCAGTTCTTC. Translated: CASSKVSSGRTLNEQFF. V is TRBV21-1 and J is TRBJ2-1; TRBD2 reflects the table's D call only, with no check against the DNA. TRBV21-1 is a recognized pseudogene. This CDR3 contains 17 residues.

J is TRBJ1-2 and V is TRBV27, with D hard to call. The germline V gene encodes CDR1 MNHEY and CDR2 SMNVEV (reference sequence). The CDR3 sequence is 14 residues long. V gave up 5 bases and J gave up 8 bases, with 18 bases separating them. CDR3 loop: CASSLEGGNLGYTF. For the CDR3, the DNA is TGTGCCAGCAGTCTCGAGGGAGGGAACTTGGGCTACACCTTC.

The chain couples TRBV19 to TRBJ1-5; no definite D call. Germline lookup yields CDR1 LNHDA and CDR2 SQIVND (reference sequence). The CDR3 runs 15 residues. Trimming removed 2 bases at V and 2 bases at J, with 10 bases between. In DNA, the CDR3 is TGTGCCAGTAGTATACCCGGGGATGGCAATCAGCCCCAGCATTTT. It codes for CASSIPGDGNQPQHF.

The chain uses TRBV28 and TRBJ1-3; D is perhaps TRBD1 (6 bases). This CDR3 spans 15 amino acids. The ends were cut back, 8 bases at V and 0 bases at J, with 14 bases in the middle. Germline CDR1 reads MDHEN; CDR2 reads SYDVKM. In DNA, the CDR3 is TGTGCCAGCGTTGAGGGGGGGTACTCTGGAAACACCATATATTTT. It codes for CASVEGGYSGNTIYF.

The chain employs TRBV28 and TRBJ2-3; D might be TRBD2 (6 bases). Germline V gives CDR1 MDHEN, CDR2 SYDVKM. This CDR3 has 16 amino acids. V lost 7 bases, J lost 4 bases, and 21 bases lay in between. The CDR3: CASTRAGNFKADTQYF. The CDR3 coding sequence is TGTGCCAGCACCCGGGCGGGAAATTTCAAGGCAGATACGCAGTATTTT.

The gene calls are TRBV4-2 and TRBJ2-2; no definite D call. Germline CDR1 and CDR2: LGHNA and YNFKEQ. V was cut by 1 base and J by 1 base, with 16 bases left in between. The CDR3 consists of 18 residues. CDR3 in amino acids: CASSQGGNRRLNTGELFF. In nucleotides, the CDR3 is TGTGCCAGCAGCCAAGGCGGAAACCGAAGGTTGAACACCGGGGAGCTGTTTTTT.

The CDR3 sequence is CASSLVDEQYF. CDR3 nucleotides: TGCGCCAGCAGCTTGGTCGACGAGCAGTACTTC. The chain recombines TRBV5-1 with TRBJ2-5; D is undetermined. The J call may be mistaken, given a closer DNA end match to TRBJ2-7. The CDR3 is made up of 11 amino acids. Germline CDR1 SGHRS, CDR2 YFSETQ.

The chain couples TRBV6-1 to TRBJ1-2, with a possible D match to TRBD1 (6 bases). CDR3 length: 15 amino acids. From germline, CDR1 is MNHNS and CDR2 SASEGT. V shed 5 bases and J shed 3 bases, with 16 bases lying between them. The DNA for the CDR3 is TGTGCCAGCAGTCGGGGGGCAGGGAGTGACTATGGCTACACCTTC. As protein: CASSRGAGSDYGYTF.

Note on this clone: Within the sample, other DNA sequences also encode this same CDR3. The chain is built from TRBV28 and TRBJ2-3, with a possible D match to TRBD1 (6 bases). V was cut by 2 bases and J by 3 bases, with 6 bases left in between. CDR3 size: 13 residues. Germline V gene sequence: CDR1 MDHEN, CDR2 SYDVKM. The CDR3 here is CASSLQGTDTQYF. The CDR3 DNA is TGTGCCAGCAGTTTACAGGGGACAGATACGCAGTATTTT.